This T cell receptor beta chain comes out of a study of CD8 T cells in ankylosing spondylitis (dated by TCRdb to 2015 to 2018). About the study as a whole: T cell receptor beta repertoires were profiled in healthy donors and ankylosing spondylitis patients so that disease-linked TCR variants could be found. The full study cohort comprised around 25 ankylosing spondylitis patients and 110 or so healthy donors. Peripheral blood samples were taken, and synovial fluid was additionally collected from ankylosing spondylitis patients.

As encoded in the germline V gene, CDR1 is LGHNA while CDR2 is YSLEER. The CDR3 starts with the cysteine, ends with the phenylalanine, and has 13 residues. Just CDR3 DNA is preserved here, 39 bases in frame from base 1. Relative to germline, V is 5 bases shorter and J is 3 bases shorter, with 8 bases between their ends. TCRdb names Illumina HiSeq 2500 as the instrument used. Quantitative 5'-RACE with molecular barcodes was the method used to prepare the TCR beta libraries. As for the authors' bioinformatics: To identify disease-linked TCR variants, a new computational method was used, one built on a probabilistic model of VDJ rearrangement. The public reads were reanalyzed by TCRdb: fastp trimming at Q25, MiXCR alignment, in-frame beta chains only. Here each entry gathers all rows of one CDR3 protein and keeps the most common genes and DNA. TCRdb, rather than the study authors, made the V and J calls. Present in this sample are 700,000 to 1,000,000 distinct CDR3 sequences, roughly 10% of which were seen just once. The top ten clonotypes cover 0.51% of the sample.

What the research found in general, with its limitations: Blood from ankylosing spondylitis patients appeared to be characterized by a TCR beta motif made up of several highly homologous amino acid variants. The disease-linked clones had a CD8+ phenotype and were found at relatively low frequencies in peripheral blood. The disease-linked clones were reported to be significantly enriched in matched synovial fluid samples from ankylosing spondylitis patients. Some motif variants had previously been reported in the synovial fluid and blood of reactive arthritis patients, which suggests shared mechanisms of disease initiation.

A note on this clonotype: The antigen it binds to is not known. Qualities for individual bases were not recorded, and no much larger clone is one base off.

Sequenced input: blood, either unsorted or a sorted T cell fraction (not recorded which). The clonotype was recovered from a male donor with ankylosing spondylitis. The chain is encoded by TRBV4-3 joined to TRBJ1-3, with no D gene named confidently. The CDR3 protein is CASSGTYGNTIYF. The DNA sequence is given as TGCGCCAGCAGCGGAACATATGGAAACACCATATATTTT.